This TCR beta chain was recorded in a study of blood T cell repertoires in COVID-19. Study-level information: From the United States, Italy and Spain came samples of acute and convalescent COVID-19. PBMCs, B-cell-depleted T cells, or T cells provided the cDNA or gDNA that made up the material.

The CDR3 extends over 13 amino acids. Per the germline V gene, CDR1 is SGHDN and CDR2 is FVKESK. V lost 7 bases and J 3 bases, leaving 12 bases between the germline ends. Source study methods: Amplification from reference gene primers served as the basis for estimated nucleated cell counts. The repertoire was sequenced with immunoSEQ multiplex PCR; TCRdb's copy has only in-frame clones and lacks some. The DNA gave D and trimming, while V, J and clone size come from that table. The sample yields roughly 80,000 clones, roughly 87% seen once. This receptor was taken from a woman older than 75 with active or convalescent COVID-19. Sequenced: peripheral blood. The rearrangement joins TRBV14 to TRBJ1-2; D might be TRBD1 (6 bases). CDR3 residues: CASTVGAHYGYTF. CDR3 DNA: TGTGCCAGCACCGTGGGGGCCCACTATGGCTACACCTTC. Combining the CDR3 with reference TRBV14 and TRBJ1-2 gives the whole variable domain EAGVTQFPSHSVIEKGQTVTLRCDPISGHDNLYWYRRVMGKEIKFLLHFVKESKQDESGMPNNRFLAERTGGTYSTLKVQPAELEDSGVYFCASTVGAHYGYTFGSGTRLTVV.